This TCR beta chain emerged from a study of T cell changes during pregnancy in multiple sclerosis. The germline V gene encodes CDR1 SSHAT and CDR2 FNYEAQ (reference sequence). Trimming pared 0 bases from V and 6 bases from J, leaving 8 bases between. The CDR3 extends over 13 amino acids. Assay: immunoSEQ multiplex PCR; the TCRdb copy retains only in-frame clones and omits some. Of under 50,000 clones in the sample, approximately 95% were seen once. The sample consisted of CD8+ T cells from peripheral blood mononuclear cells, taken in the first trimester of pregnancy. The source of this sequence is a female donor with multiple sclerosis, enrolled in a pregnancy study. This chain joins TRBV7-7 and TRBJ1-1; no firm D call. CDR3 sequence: CASSLARGSEAFF. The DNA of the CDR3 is TGTGCCAGCAGCTTAGCGCGGGGTTCTGAAGCTTTCTTT.